These 26 T cell receptor beta chains share one sample of origin, sequenced in a study of Graves' ophthalmopathy and Graves' hyperthyroidism. Researchers took RNA transcripts and amplified TCR beta CDR3 regions from them. An initial RT-PCR round employing HTBI primers preceded a second-round multiplex PCR. TCRdb used MiXCR to reprocess the multiplex PCR reads, holding one entry per CDR3 protein. Seen here are about 1.1 million distinct CDR3 sequences, about 40% observed once, and the top ten hold around 10%. The sequenced sample consisted of peripheral blood or thyroid tissue (not recorded which). All receptors come from an adult man with Graves' hyperthyroidism.

Concerning this clonotype itself: In this CDR3 the conserved last residue, phenylalanine or tryptophan, is missing, so a read error is likely. The DNA is omitted, as the CDR3 cannot be located on it reliably, and the CDR3 follows TCRdb's listing. The chain joins TRBV7-9 to TRBJ1-1; TRBD1, the D gene given by the table, was not confirmed from the DNA. The CDR3 is made up of 11 amino acids, end residues included. The germline gives CDR1 SEHNR, CDR2 FQNEAQ (reference sequence). This CDR3 is CASSSGQGARV.

A few counts support this clonotype. CDR3: CSVELFSGANVLTF. CDR3 DNA: TGCAGCGTTGAACTCTTCTCTGGGGCCAACGTCCTGACTTTC. The genes are TRBV29-1 and TRBJ2-6; no clear D. Germline-derived CDR1 and CDR2 are SQVTM and ANQGSEA. V dropped 2 bases and J dropped 0 bases, with 5 bases sitting between them. The CDR3 sequence is 14 residues long.

The chain employs TRBV4-3 and TRBJ1-4; tentatively, D is TRBD1 (5 bases). V was shortened by 2 bases and J by 2 bases, with 12 bases between the two germline ends. In germline, CDR1 is LGHNA, CDR2 YSLEER. This CDR3 has 16 residues. The CDR3 region is CASSQPVGTTNEKLFF. The CDR3 DNA follows: TGCGCCAGCAGCCAACCCGTTGGGACCACTAATGAAAAACTGTTTTTT.

Regarding this clonotype: At one end, the junction sequence differs from germline, possibly due to a read error. The chain combines TRBV20-1 with TRBJ1-6, with 10 bases aligning to TRBD1. CDR1 DFQATT and CDR2 SNEGSKA come from the germline V gene (reference sequence). The CDR3 is 15 residues long. The CDR3 loop is CSARDGTGELSPLHF. The CDR3, as DNA: TGCAGTGCCAGAGACGGGACAGGGGAACTGTCACCCCTCCACTTT.

A remark on this clonotype: A read error may explain this, as a much larger clone is one base away. This chain uses TRBV29-1 with TRBJ1-2; 7 bases fit TRBD1. The CDR3 extends over 13 amino acids. Germline assignment: CDR1 SQVTM and CDR2 ANQGSEA. Trimming at V came to 4 bases and at J to 2 bases, leaving 4 bases not matched to a gene. CDR3 DNA: TGCAGCGTTGGGCCAGGGGGGAACTATGGCTACACCTTC. Amino acid sequence: CSVGPGGNYGYTF. The full variable domain, with the rest looked up from reference TRBV29-1 and TRBJ1-2, is SAVISQKPSRDICQRGTSLTIQCQVDSQVTMMFWYRQQPGQSLTLIATANQGSEATYESGFVIDKFPISRPNLTFSTLTVSNMSPEDSSIYLCSVGPGGNYGYTFGSGTRLTVV.

This chain links TRBV25-1 with TRBJ1-2, with D perhaps matching TRBD1 (6 bases). Looked up from germline, CDR1 is MGHDK and CDR2 is SYGVNS. The CDR3 consists of 15 residues. With 8 bases removed from V and 0 bases from J, the gap between germline ends came to 16 bases. This CDR3 is CASVEGDSANYGYTF. CDR3 bases: TGTGCCAGCGTTGAGGGGGACTCAGCTAACTATGGCTACACCTTC.

The chain carries TRBV6-1 and TRBJ2-7; TRBD1 matches at 8 bases. The junction had 7 bases not matched to a gene; V was cut back by 8 bases and J by 7 bases. Germline CDR1 and CDR2: MNHNS and SASEGT. The length of the CDR3 is 12 residues. The CDR3 loop is CASHGQGWEQYF. The CDR3 bases are TGTGCCAGCCACGGACAGGGCTGGGAGCAGTACTTC.

The J gene is TRBJ2-7, the V gene TRBV7-2; 7 bases agree with TRBD1. V shed 4 bases and J 6 bases; nucleotides not matched to a gene: 9. This CDR3 region has 14 residues. The germline V gene has CDR1 SGHTA and CDR2 FQGNSA. The CDR3 nucleotides read TGTGCCAGCAGCTCCCGGGACAGCAAAGGCGAGCAGTACTTC. This sequence encodes CASSSRDSKGEQYF.

This clonotype showed up just a few times. V usage is TRBV7-9 and J usage is TRBJ2-6, with 9 bases lining up with TRBD1. This CDR3 has 16 residues. Germline assignment: CDR1 SEHNR and CDR2 FQNEAQ (reference sequence). V dropped 5 bases and J dropped 4; count of bases not matched to a gene: 6. The CDR3 DNA reads as TGTGCCAGCAGCGGCGGGACAGGGTTCGGGGCCAACGTCCTGACTTTC. Amino acids: CASSGGTGFGANVLTF.

This clonotype appeared a few times. CDR3 loop: CSAPGTGGLTGELFF. Written as DNA, the CDR3 is TGCAGTGCCCCCGGGACAGGGGGCCTCACCGGGGAGCTGTTTTTT. V and J are TRBV20-1 and TRBJ2-2, with 12 bases aligning to TRBD1. J gave up 4 bases and V 6 bases, and 6 bases lay outside the gene matches. This CDR3 has 15 residues. CDR1 DFQATT and CDR2 SNEGSKA come from the germline V gene (reference sequence).

This clonotype has more than one count but fewer than ten. The V gene is TRBV7-2, the J gene TRBJ2-5; D gene unclear. The CDR3 is 12 amino acids. The germline V gene encodes CDR1 SGHTA and CDR2 FQGNSA. Between the trimmed V and J ends, which lost 5 bases and 1 base, there was a span of 5 bases. The CDR3 loop is CASSHPQETQYF. DNA of the CDR3: TGTGCCAGCAGCCACCCCCAAGAGACCCAGTACTTC.

The rearrangement links TRBV24-1 to TRBJ1-4; 9 bases fit TRBD1. Germline V gives CDR1 KGHDR, CDR2 SFDVKD. The CDR3 contains 15 residues. Trimming at V came to 4 bases and at J to 7 bases, leaving 6 bases not matched to a gene. This chain's CDR3 is CATSETGTGFEKLFF. In nucleotides, the CDR3 is TGTGCCACCAGTGAGACCGGGACAGGGTTTGAAAAACTGTTTTTT.

The chain's CDR3 is CASSSPRVSHNQPQHF. The CDR3 nucleotides read TGTGCCAGTAGTAGCCCGAGGGTTTCCCACAATCAGCCCCAGCATTTT. The genes are TRBV19 and TRBJ1-5; D gene unclear. The V end lost 4 bases, the J end lost 3 bases, and 16 bases lay between the germline ends. Germline-derived CDR1 and CDR2 are LNHDA and SQIVND (reference sequence). This CDR3 contains 16 residues.

A few counts support this clonotype. The chain couples TRBV6-5 to TRBJ2-7; tentative D call: TRBD1 (7 bases). V was pared by 5 bases and J by 6 bases, with 17 bases between. The CDR3 totals 14 residues. The germline V gene encodes CDR1 MNHEY and CDR2 SVGAGI. CDR3 amino acids: CASSRQGGTGEQYF. The CDR3 bases are TGTGCCAGCAGTCGACAGGGAGGTACTGGCGAGCAGTACTTC.

The V gene is TRBV29-1, the J gene TRBJ1-3; D ambiguous. The CDR3 is made up of 12 amino acids. V was pared by 3 bases and J by 2 bases, with 5 bases between. The V gene's germline CDR1 is SQVTM and CDR2 ANQGSEA. CDR3: CSVELTGNTIYF. CDR3 coding DNA: TGCAGCGTTGAGTTGACTGGAAACACCATATATTTT.

The V and J genes are TRBV7-2 and TRBJ2-5, with a weak D call TRBD1 (6 bases). This CDR3 region has 13 residues. V was shortened by 3 bases and J by 4 bases, with 9 bases between the two germline ends. Germline V gene data show CDR1 as SGHTA and CDR2 as FQGNSA. The CDR3 sequence: CASSLETGETQYF. The CDR3 DNA is TGTGCCAGCAGCTTGGAGACAGGAGAGACCCAGTACTTC.

This clonotype was detected a few times. This rearrangement joins TRBV20-1 to TRBJ1-2; maybe TRBD1 (5 bases). Germline assignment: CDR1 DFQATT and CDR2 SNEGSKA (reference sequence). This CDR3 has 13 residues. The V and J ends lost 0 bases and 3 bases respectively, with 8 bases between them. CDR3 sequence (DNA): TGCAGTGCTAGAGACGGGGCTGACTATGGCTACACCTTC. It specifies CSARDGADYGYTF.

The CDR3 loop reads CSARDLWLRNTEAFF. The CDR3 DNA reads as TGCAGTGCTAGAGATCTCTGGCTGCGGAACACTGAAGCTTTCTTT. The chain has TRBV20-1 and TRBJ1-1; D uncertain. The CDR3 contains 15 residues. Germline-derived CDR1 and CDR2 are DFQATT and SNEGSKA (reference sequence). Deletions cut 0 bases from V and 1 base from J, with 12 bases between.

This chain joins TRBV10-3 and TRBJ2-1, with D maybe TRBD2 (6 bases). The germline V gene encodes CDR1 ENHRY and CDR2 SYGVKD. The ends were cut back, 6 bases at V and 4 bases at J, with 16 bases in the middle. The CDR3 has 15 amino acids. CDR3 nucleotide sequence: TGTGCCATCAGGGGAAGCGGAGGGACGTACAATGAGCAGTTCTTC. Amino acids: CAIRGSGGTYNEQFF.

This clonotype was recorded many times. The rearrangement uses TRBV7-2 and TRBJ2-5; D gene ambiguous. The CDR3 runs 16 residues. V dropped 1 base and J dropped 4 bases, with 16 bases sitting between them. CDR1 and CDR2 from the germline V gene are SGHTA and FQGNSA. CDR3: CASSLGASLDVETQYF. DNA for the CDR3: TGTGCCAGCAGCTTAGGGGCTAGTCTGGATGTAGAGACCCAGTACTTC.

The J gene is TRBJ1-6, the V gene TRBV5-1; possible D gene TRBD1, 6 bases. Germline-derived CDR1 and CDR2 are SGHRS and YFSETQ. V was trimmed by 0 bases and J by 6 bases, leaving 13 bases between them. This CDR3 region has 16 residues. In nucleotides, the CDR3 is TGCGCCAGCAGCTTGGATCAGGGGCGGGGTAATTCACCCCTCCACTTT. Residues: CASSLDQGRGNSPLHF.

This chain connects TRBV27 to TRBJ1-6, with D perhaps TRBD1 (5 bases). The germline CDR1 and CDR2 sequences are MNHEY and SMNVEV (reference sequence). V lost 7 bases to trimming and J lost 3 bases, with 10 bases between them. The length of the CDR3 is 14 residues. The CDR3 sequence: CASKDNNYNSPLHF. DNA of the CDR3: TGTGCCAGCAAGGACAACAACTATAATTCACCCCTCCACTTT.

This sequence joins TRBV7-7 and TRBJ2-6, with a possible D match to TRBD1 (6 bases). CDR1 and CDR2 (germline): SSHAT, FNYEAQ (reference sequence). The CDR3 is 14 residues long. V was clipped by 4 bases and J by 6 bases, with 10 bases between them. The CDR3 DNA sequence: TGTGCCAGCAGCTCAACAGGGTTGGCCAACGTCCTGACTTTC. It is translated as CASSSTGLANVLTF.

The table lists this clonotype with many counts. This chain connects TRBV7-9 to TRBJ1-2; D unclear. There are 11 residues in the CDR3. V was trimmed by 5 bases and J by 6 bases, leaving 7 bases between them. Germline V gene lookup returns CDR1 SEHNR and CDR2 FQNEAQ (reference sequence). The CDR3 protein is CASSPGNGYTF. The CDR3 region has the DNA TGTGCCAGCAGCCCCGGTAATGGCTACACCTTC.

This clonotype was seen at least ten times. The rearrangement uses TRBV11-2 and TRBJ1-1; possible D gene TRBD1, 5 bases. This CDR3 contains 15 residues. CDR1 and CDR2 from the germline V gene are SGHAT and FQNNGV. Between the trimmed V and J ends, which lost 10 bases and 2 bases, there was a span of 20 bases. The DNA for the CDR3 is TGTGCCACCTCCCCGGGTGGGGCCGGAAACACTGAAGCTTTCTTT. Translated: CATSPGGAGNTEAFF.

There are many counts of this clonotype. The chain carries TRBV7-8 and TRBJ2-5; TRBD2 matches 7 bases. Per germline, CDR1 SGHVS and CDR2 FQNEAQ. The junction had 4 bases not matched to a gene; V was cut back by 5 bases and J by 4 bases. CDR3 size: 13 residues. This CDR3 reads CASSPGEGETQYF. In nucleotides, the CDR3 is TGTGCCAGCAGCCCCGGGGAGGGAGAGACCCAGTACTTC. The variable domain in full, completed from reference TRBV7-8 and TRBJ2-5, reads GAGVSQSPRYKVAKRGQDVALRCDPISGHVSLFWYQQALGQGPEFLTYFQNEAQLDKSGLPSDRFFAERPEGSVSTLKIQRTQQEDSAVYLCASSPGEGETQYFGPGTRLLVL.